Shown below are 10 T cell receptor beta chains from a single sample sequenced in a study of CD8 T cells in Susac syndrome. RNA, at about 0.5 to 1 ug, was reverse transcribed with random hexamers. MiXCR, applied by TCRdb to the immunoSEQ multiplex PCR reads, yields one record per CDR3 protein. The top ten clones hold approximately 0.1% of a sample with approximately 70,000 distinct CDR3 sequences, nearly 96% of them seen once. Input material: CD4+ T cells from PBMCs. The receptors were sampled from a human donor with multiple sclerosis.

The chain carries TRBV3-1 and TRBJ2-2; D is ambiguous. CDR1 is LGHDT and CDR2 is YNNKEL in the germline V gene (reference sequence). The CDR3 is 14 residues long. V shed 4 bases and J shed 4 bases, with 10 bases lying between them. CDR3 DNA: TGTGCCAGCAGCCCTTCCCGTTCCACCGGGGAGCTGTTTTTT. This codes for CASSPSRSTGELFF.

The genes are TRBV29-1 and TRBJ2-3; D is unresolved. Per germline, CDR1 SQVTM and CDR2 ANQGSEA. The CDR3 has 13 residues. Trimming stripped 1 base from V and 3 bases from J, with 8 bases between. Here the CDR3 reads CSVEALGTDTQYF. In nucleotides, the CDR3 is TGCAGCGTTGAAGCGCTAGGAACAGATACGCAGTATTTT.

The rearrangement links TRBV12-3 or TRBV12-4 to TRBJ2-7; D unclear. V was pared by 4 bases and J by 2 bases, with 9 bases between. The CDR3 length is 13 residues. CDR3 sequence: CASSSYQTYEQYF. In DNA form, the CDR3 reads TGTGCCAGCAGTTCCTATCAGACCTACGAGCAGTACTTC.

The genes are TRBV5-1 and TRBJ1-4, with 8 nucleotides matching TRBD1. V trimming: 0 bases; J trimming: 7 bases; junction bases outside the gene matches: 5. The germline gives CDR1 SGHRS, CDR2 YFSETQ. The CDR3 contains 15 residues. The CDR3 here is CASSLAGQGAEKLFF. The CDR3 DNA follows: TGCGCCAGCAGCTTGGCTGGGCAGGGGGCTGAAAAACTGTTTTTT.

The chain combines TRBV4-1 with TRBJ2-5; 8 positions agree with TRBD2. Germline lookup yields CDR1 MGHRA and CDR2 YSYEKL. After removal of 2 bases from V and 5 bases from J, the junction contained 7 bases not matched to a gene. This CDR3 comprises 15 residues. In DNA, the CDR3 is TGCGCCAGCAGCCAACCGGTCGGGAGGGTGGAGACCCAGTACTTC. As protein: CASSQPVGRVETQYF.

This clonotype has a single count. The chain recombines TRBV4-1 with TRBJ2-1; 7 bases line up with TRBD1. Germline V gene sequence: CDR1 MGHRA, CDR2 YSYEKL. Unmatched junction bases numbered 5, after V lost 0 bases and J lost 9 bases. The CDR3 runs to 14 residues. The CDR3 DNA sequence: TGCGCCAGCAGCCAAGATCCGACAGGGATTGAGCAGTTCTTC. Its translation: CASSQDPTGIEQFF.

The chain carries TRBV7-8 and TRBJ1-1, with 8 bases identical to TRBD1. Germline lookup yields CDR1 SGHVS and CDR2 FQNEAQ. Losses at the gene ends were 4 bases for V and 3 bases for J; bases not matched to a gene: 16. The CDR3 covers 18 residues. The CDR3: CASSWGRTGRMRYTEAFF. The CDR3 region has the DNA TGTGCCAGCAGCTGGGGCAGGACAGGGAGAATGCGGTACACTGAAGCTTTCTTT.

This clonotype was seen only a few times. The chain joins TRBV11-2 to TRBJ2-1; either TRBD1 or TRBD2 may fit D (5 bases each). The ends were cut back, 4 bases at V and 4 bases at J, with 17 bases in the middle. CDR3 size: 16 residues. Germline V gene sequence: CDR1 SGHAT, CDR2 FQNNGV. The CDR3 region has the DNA TGTGCCAGCAGCTCCCTGAGGTGGGGGAGATACAATGAGCAGTTCTTC. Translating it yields CASSSLRWGRYNEQFF.

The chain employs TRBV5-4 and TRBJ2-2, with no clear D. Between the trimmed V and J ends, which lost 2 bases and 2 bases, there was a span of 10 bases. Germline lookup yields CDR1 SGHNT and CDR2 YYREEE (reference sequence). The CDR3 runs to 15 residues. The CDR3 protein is CASSFGSTNTGELFF. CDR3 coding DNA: TGTGCCAGCAGCTTTGGCTCCACTAACACCGGGGAGCTGTTTTTT.

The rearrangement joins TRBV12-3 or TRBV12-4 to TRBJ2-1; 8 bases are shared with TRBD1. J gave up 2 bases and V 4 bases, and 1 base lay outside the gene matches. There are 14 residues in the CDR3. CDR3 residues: CASSWTGTYNEQFF. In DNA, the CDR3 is TGTGCCAGCAGTTGGACAGGGACCTACAATGAGCAGTTCTTC.